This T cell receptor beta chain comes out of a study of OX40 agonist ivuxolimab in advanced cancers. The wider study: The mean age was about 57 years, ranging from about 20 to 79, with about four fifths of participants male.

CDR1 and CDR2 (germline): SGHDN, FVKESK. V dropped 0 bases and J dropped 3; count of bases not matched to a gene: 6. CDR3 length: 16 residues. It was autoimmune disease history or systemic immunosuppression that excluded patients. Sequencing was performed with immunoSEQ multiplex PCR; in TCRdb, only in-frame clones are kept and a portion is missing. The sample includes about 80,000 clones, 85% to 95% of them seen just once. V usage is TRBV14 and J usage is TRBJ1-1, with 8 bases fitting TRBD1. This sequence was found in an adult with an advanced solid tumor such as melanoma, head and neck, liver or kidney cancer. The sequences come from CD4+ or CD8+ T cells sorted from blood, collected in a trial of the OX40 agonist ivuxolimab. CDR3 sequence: CASSQDLGRGHTEAFF. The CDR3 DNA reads TGTGCCAGCAGCCAAGATTTGGGCAGGGGGCACACTGAAGCTTTCTTT. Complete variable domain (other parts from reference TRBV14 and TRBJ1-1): EAGVTQFPSHSVIEKGQTVTLRCDPISGHDNLYWYRRVMGKEIKFLLHFVKESKQDESGMPNNRFLAERTGGTYSTLKVQPAELEDSGVYFCASSQDLGRGHTEAFFGQGTRLTVV.